Below are 7 T cell receptor beta chains sequenced from a single sample in a study of Ad26.COV2.S vaccination and SARS-CoV-2 variants. Clones were sequenced by immunoSEQ multiplex PCR, and TCRdb holds only the in-frame ones, with some missing. The table records fewer than 500,000 clones, around 90% of them present only once. The treatment: around 19 received Ad26.COV2.S at low or high dose, single or two shots; about 5 received placebo; per-sample allocation not given. Day 63 following the first vaccine or placebo injection was when the samples were taken. This specimen was peripheral blood, taken in a trial of Ad26.COV2.S vaccine versus placebo. These receptors originate from a person between 18 and 65 years old who received the Ad26.COV2.S COVID-19 vaccine or a placebo.

V usage is TRBV6-6 and J usage is TRBJ1-2; tentatively, D is TRBD1 (5 bases). Per germline, CDR1 MNHNY and CDR2 SVGAGI (reference sequence). The CDR3 contains 16 residues. V lost 6 bases, J lost 6 bases, and 23 bases lay in between. The CDR3 loop is CASSSSRRGHLNGYTF. The CDR3 coding sequence is TGTGCCAGCAGCTCCTCCCGCCGCGGACACCTCAATGGCTACACCTTC.

The chain links TRBV19 to TRBJ2-1, with D possibly being TRBD1 (5 bases). CDR3 length: 14 amino acids. Germline assignment: CDR1 LNHDA and CDR2 SQIVND (reference sequence). V lost 3 bases, J lost 6 bases, and 12 bases lay in between. The CDR3 DNA follows: TGTGCCAGTAGTATTCAGGGAAAAGGCAATGAGCAGTTCTTC. Protein product: CASSIQGKGNEQFF.

V and J are TRBV6-2 or TRBV6-3 and TRBJ2-7; the D call may be TRBD1 or TRBD2 (5 bases each). The V and J ends lost 1 base and 3 bases respectively, with 16 bases between them. Germline V gene data show CDR1 as MNHEY and CDR2 as SVGEGT. The CDR3 is 16 residues long. The CDR3 nucleotides are TGTGCCAGCAGTTACTTCGGACAAATGAGGGGCTACGAGCAGTACTTC. Translated, it gives CASSYFGQMRGYEQYF.

The V gene is TRBV6-5, the J gene TRBJ2-2; D ambiguous. CDR3 size: 16 residues. Deletions cut 4 bases from V and 1 base from J, with 13 bases between. Germline V gene lookup returns CDR1 MNHEY and CDR2 SVGAGI. CDR3 sequence reads: CASSLTTPGNTGELFF. The CDR3 coding sequence is TGTGCCAGCAGTTTGACCACTCCGGGGAACACCGGGGAGCTGTTTTTT.

This chain connects TRBV5-1 to TRBJ2-1; 16 bases match TRBD2. The trim removed 4 bases at V and 10 bases at J, leaving 5 bases unmatched. Germline V gene data show CDR1 as SGHRS and CDR2 as YFSETQ. This CDR3 is 15 amino acids long. The CDR3 nucleotides read TGCGCCAGCAGCACGGGACTAGCGGGAGGGAACGAGCAGTTCTTC. It codes for CASSTGLAGGNEQFF.

This clone has only one observation. This sequence joins TRBV9 and TRBJ1-5; TRBD1 is a possible D gene (6 bases). Germline V gene lookup returns CDR1 SGDLS and CDR2 YYNGEE. There are 15 residues in the CDR3. Trimming stripped 1 base from V and 6 bases from J, with 14 bases between. CDR3 loop: CASSVMGGEGQPQHF. CDR3 sequence (DNA): TGTGCCAGCAGCGTAATGGGGGGCGAAGGTCAGCCCCAGCATTTT.

The chain uses TRBV5-4 and TRBJ1-2; 8 bases are shared with TRBD1. This CDR3 region has 14 residues. The ends lost 4 bases at V and 4 bases at J; junction bases unmatched: 6. The germline CDR1 and CDR2 sequences are SGHNT and YYREEE (reference sequence). CDR3 sequence (DNA): TGTGCCAGCAGCCTTGTAGGACAGGGCTATGGCTACACCTTC. Its translation: CASSLVGQGYGYTF.